The rows below give T cell receptor beta chains drawn from one sample of a study of T cells after yellow fever vaccination. Using its own MiXCR run on the 5' RACE reads, TCRdb lists one record per CDR3 protein. The sample holds about 260,000 distinct CDR3 sequences; around 5.3% are singletons and the top ten take around 3.5%. Sequenced here: CD4+ T cells sorted from PBMCs, sampled on the day of the yellow fever booster vaccination. The receptors were gathered from a man between 18 and 29 years old who received the YFV17D yellow fever vaccine. Both conserved end residues are part of each CDR3. Fields, in order: V gene, D gene, clone size, J gene, CDR3 length, CDR3 DNA, CDR3 protein. D genes are given only for firm matches. Not every row has a clone size; where given, it reads once, few, many or a size class.

v_call: TRBV5-1
d_call: -
clone_size: -
j_call: TRBJ1-4
cdr3_length: 15
cdr3_nt: TGCGCCAGCAGCTCCACTAGCGGAACTAATGAAAAACTGTTTTTT
cdr3_aa: CASSSTSGTNEKLFF

v_call: TRBV10-3
d_call: TRBD2
clone_size: -
j_call: TRBJ2-5
cdr3_length: 14
cdr3_nt: TGTGCCATCAGTTCTAGCGGGACCCAAGAGACCCAGTACTTC
cdr3_aa: CAISSSGTQETQYF

v_call: TRBV5-5
d_call: TRBD2
clone_size: -
j_call: TRBJ2-5
cdr3_length: 16
cdr3_nt: TGTGCCAGCAGCTTGGTGGCTAGCGGAGCGTGGAAGACCCAGTACTTC
cdr3_aa: CASSLVASGAWKTQYF

v_call: TRBV20-1
d_call: -
clone_size: -
j_call: TRBJ2-7
cdr3_length: 15
cdr3_nt: TGCAGTGCTAGAGACCCCGGCGGCTCGGCCTACGAGCAGTACTTC
cdr3_aa: CSARDPGGSAYEQYF

v_call: TRBV9
d_call: -
clone_size: few
j_call: TRBJ1-3
cdr3_length: 15
cdr3_nt: TGTGCCAGCAGCACTCAGGGAGTTTTAGGAAACACCATATATTTT
cdr3_aa: CASSTQGVLGNTIYF

v_call: TRBV18
d_call: TRBD1
clone_size: many
j_call: TRBJ2-5
cdr3_length: 17
cdr3_nt: TGTGCCAGCTCACCCGGACAGGGGGCTGGCAGCGTTGAGACCCAGTACTTC
cdr3_aa: CASSPGQGAGSVETQYF

v_call: TRBV4-3
d_call: -
clone_size: many
j_call: TRBJ2-1
cdr3_length: 15
cdr3_nt: TGCGCCAGCAGCCACCTACTGGGGGGCCACAATGAGCAGTTCTTC
cdr3_aa: CASSHLLGGHNEQFF

v_call: TRBV3-1
d_call: -
clone_size: -
j_call: TRBJ1-4
cdr3_length: 15
cdr3_nt: TGTGCCAGCAGCCACGGAGGGCAGGGTCGTGAAAAACTGTTTTTT
cdr3_aa: CASSHGGQGREKLFF

v_call: TRBV7-2
d_call: -
clone_size: many
j_call: TRBJ1-5
cdr3_length: 14
cdr3_nt: TGTGCCAGCAGCTTAGAGCAGGGCGGCCAGCCCCAGCATTTT
cdr3_aa: CASSLEQGGQPQHF

v_call: TRBV7-6
d_call: -
clone_size: few
j_call: TRBJ1-2
cdr3_length: 13
cdr3_nt: TGTGCCAGCAGCTCCAACGAAGGAGCCAGCAACACCTTC
cdr3_aa: CASSSNEGASNTF

v_call: TRBV19
d_call: TRBD2
clone_size: few
j_call: TRBJ2-1
cdr3_length: 15
cdr3_nt: TGTGCCAGTAGTGTCCGGGACTACCTTTACAATGAGCAGTTCTTC
cdr3_aa: CASSVRDYLYNEQFF

v_call: TRBV20-1
d_call: -
clone_size: -
j_call: TRBJ2-2
cdr3_length: 15
cdr3_nt: TGCAGTGCCCCACCCTGGGGATTGAACACCGGGGAGCTGTTTTTT
cdr3_aa: CSAPPWGLNTGELFF

v_call: TRBV7-2
d_call: -
clone_size: many
j_call: TRBJ2-1
cdr3_length: 15
cdr3_nt: TGTGCCAGCAGCGCGTCTGACAGAATTGGAGATGAGCAGTTCTTC
cdr3_aa: CASSASDRIGDEQFF

v_call: TRBV7-9
d_call: TRBD2
clone_size: few
j_call: TRBJ2-3
cdr3_length: 15
cdr3_nt: TGTGCCAGCAGCCGTAGCGGGGATAGCACAGATACGCAGTATTTT
cdr3_aa: CASSRSGDSTDTQYF

v_call: TRBV11-2
d_call: -
clone_size: many
j_call: TRBJ2-5
cdr3_length: 12
cdr3_nt: TGTGCCAGCAGTTCGCTCGGGGAGACCCAGTACTTC
cdr3_aa: CASSSLGETQYF

v_call: TRBV6-5
d_call: TRBD1
clone_size: -
j_call: TRBJ1-5
cdr3_length: 15
cdr3_nt: TGTGCCAGCAGGAGACAGGGGCAGGCGGATCAGCCCCAGCATTTT
cdr3_aa: CASRRQGQADQPQHF

v_call: TRBV6-5
d_call: -
clone_size: -
j_call: TRBJ1-6
cdr3_length: 15
cdr3_nt: TGTGCCAGCCACAACGGGGGGTCCTATAATTCACCCCTCCACTTT
cdr3_aa: CASHNGGSYNSPLHF

v_call: TRBV19
d_call: -
clone_size: many
j_call: TRBJ2-1
cdr3_length: 18
cdr3_nt: TGTGCCAGTAGTGAACGACACACCGGGGGGCCCTCCTACAATGAGCAGTTCTTC
cdr3_aa: CASSERHTGGPSYNEQFF

v_call: TRBV6-5
d_call: -
clone_size: many
j_call: TRBJ2-7
cdr3_length: 12
cdr3_nt: TGTGCCAGCAGACGCGTCGACGGTGGGCAGTACTTC
cdr3_aa: CASRRVDGGQYF

v_call: TRBV7-7
d_call: -
clone_size: many
j_call: TRBJ2-1
cdr3_length: 14
cdr3_nt: TGTGCCAGCAGCCCCACCGTCGGGGTGGATGAGCAGTTCTTC
cdr3_aa: CASSPTVGVDEQFF

v_call: TRBV25-1
d_call: -
clone_size: -
j_call: TRBJ2-6
cdr3_length: 19
cdr3_nt: TGTGCCAGCAGTGAAACCACTAAATGGACGCACTCTGGGGCCAACGTCCTGACTTTC
cdr3_aa: CASSETTKWTHSGANVLTF

v_call: TRBV11-2
d_call: -
clone_size: few
j_call: TRBJ2-1
cdr3_length: 15
cdr3_nt: TGTGCCAGCAGCTTAGATCGATTGCAGTACAATGAGCAGTTCTTC
cdr3_aa: CASSLDRLQYNEQFF

v_call: TRBV12-3/TRBV12-4
d_call: -
clone_size: many
j_call: TRBJ1-3
cdr3_length: 13
cdr3_nt: TGTGCCAGCAGCTTAGCAGCAGCGGCCACCATATATTTT
cdr3_aa: CASSLAAAATIYF

v_call: TRBV4-2
d_call: -
clone_size: many
j_call: TRBJ1-2
cdr3_length: 14
cdr3_nt: TGTGCCAGCAGCCAAGGGACTCTGGGATATGGCTACACCTTC
cdr3_aa: CASSQGTLGYGYTF

v_call: TRBV2
d_call: TRBD1
clone_size: -
j_call: TRBJ1-1
cdr3_length: 15
cdr3_nt: TGTGCCAGCACTACAGATGGACAGGGCAACACTGAAGCTTTCTTT
cdr3_aa: CASTTDGQGNTEAFF

v_call: TRBV20-1
d_call: -
clone_size: few
j_call: TRBJ1-5
cdr3_length: 15
cdr3_nt: TGCAGTGCTAGGGCCCCGGGATCGGGCAATCAGCCCCAGCATTTT
cdr3_aa: CSARAPGSGNQPQHF

v_call: TRBV6-5
d_call: -
clone_size: few
j_call: TRBJ1-5
cdr3_length: 13
cdr3_nt: TGTGCCAGCAGCACGGGGAGCAGAAAGCCCCAGCATTTT
cdr3_aa: CASSTGSRKPQHF

v_call: TRBV24-1
d_call: -
clone_size: -
j_call: TRBJ2-6
cdr3_length: 18
cdr3_nt: TGTGCCACCACTCAACAGAGGGACCTCCACTCTGGGGCCAACGTCCTGACTTTC
cdr3_aa: CATTQQRDLHSGANVLTF

v_call: TRBV7-8
d_call: TRBD2
clone_size: many
j_call: TRBJ2-5
cdr3_length: 15
cdr3_nt: TGTGCCAGCAGGAGTCGACTAGCGGGGAAAGAGACCCAGTACTTC
cdr3_aa: CASRSRLAGKETQYF

v_call: TRBV6-1
d_call: -
clone_size: few
j_call: TRBJ2-5
cdr3_length: 17
cdr3_nt: TGTGCCAGCAGTGAATGGAGTGGGACAAAAGCCCCAGAGACCCAGTACTTC
cdr3_aa: CASSEWSGTKAPETQYF

v_call: TRBV10-3
d_call: TRBD1
clone_size: many
j_call: TRBJ2-7
cdr3_length: 15
cdr3_nt: TGTGCCATCAGTGATAGGACAGGGGATCCCTACGAGCAGTACTTC
cdr3_aa: CAISDRTGDPYEQYF

v_call: TRBV7-2
d_call: -
clone_size: few
j_call: TRBJ1-6
cdr3_length: 12
cdr3_nt: TGTGCCAGCAGCTCCTATCAGGGAGCCCTCCACTTT
cdr3_aa: CASSSYQGALHF

v_call: TRBV7-2
d_call: -
clone_size: few
j_call: TRBJ2-5
cdr3_length: 14
cdr3_nt: TGTGCCAGCAGCTTATCGCGGGGCCAAGAGACCCAGTACTTC
cdr3_aa: CASSLSRGQETQYF

v_call: TRBV5-4
d_call: TRBD2
clone_size: -
j_call: TRBJ2-3
cdr3_length: 16
cdr3_nt: TGTGCCAGCAGCTTGGCCCCTAGCGGGGGAACAGATACGCAGTATTTT
cdr3_aa: CASSLAPSGGTDTQYF

v_call: TRBV2
d_call: TRBD2
clone_size: many
j_call: TRBJ2-1
cdr3_length: 17
cdr3_nt: TGTGCCAGCAGTGTGTCCCTACTAGCGGGGGGGTACAATGAGCAGTTCTTC
cdr3_aa: CASSVSLLAGGYNEQFF

v_call: TRBV5-6
d_call: -
clone_size: few
j_call: TRBJ2-5
cdr3_length: 14
cdr3_nt: TGTGCCAGCAGCTCGCCTAGCGTAGGGGAGACCCAGTACTTC
cdr3_aa: CASSSPSVGETQYF

v_call: TRBV11-2
d_call: -
clone_size: -
j_call: TRBJ2-1
cdr3_length: 16
cdr3_nt: TGTGCCAGCAGCTTGAATACAGGCCCATTGGGGAATGAGCAGTTCTTC
cdr3_aa: CASSLNTGPLGNEQFF

v_call: TRBV28
d_call: -
clone_size: -
j_call: TRBJ2-5
cdr3_length: 9
cdr3_nt: TGTGCCAGCAGCAGCACCCAGTACTTC
cdr3_aa: CASSSTQYF

v_call: TRBV18
d_call: TRBD1
clone_size: few
j_call: TRBJ2-1
cdr3_length: 15
cdr3_nt: TGTGCCAGCTCACCCGGGACAGGGTATTCCGATGAGCAGTTCTTC
cdr3_aa: CASSPGTGYSDEQFF

v_call: TRBV12-3/TRBV12-4
d_call: TRBD1
clone_size: many
j_call: TRBJ1-5
cdr3_length: 15
cdr3_nt: TGTGCCAGCAGTTCCCGGACAGGGAGCTTGGTGCCCCAGCATTTT
cdr3_aa: CASSSRTGSLVPQHF

v_call: TRBV12-3/TRBV12-4
d_call: -
clone_size: few
j_call: TRBJ1-3
cdr3_length: 12
cdr3_nt: TGTGCCAGCAGTTTAGCGCGGAGACAGATATATTTT
cdr3_aa: CASSLARRQIYF

v_call: TRBV7-9
d_call: -
clone_size: few
j_call: TRBJ2-5
cdr3_length: 16
cdr3_nt: TGTGCCAGCAGCTTAGCGTTTATGGGGGGTCGGGAGACCCAGTACTTC
cdr3_aa: CASSLAFMGGRETQYF

v_call: TRBV5-1
d_call: -
clone_size: -
j_call: TRBJ2-1
cdr3_length: 15
cdr3_nt: TGCGCCAGCAGCTTGGGCGGGGCCGTTTGGAATGAGCAGTTCTTC
cdr3_aa: CASSLGGAVWNEQFF

v_call: TRBV12-3/TRBV12-4
d_call: TRBD1
clone_size: -
j_call: TRBJ1-2
cdr3_length: 13
cdr3_nt: TGTGCCAGCTACCGGGACAGTAACTATGGCTACACCTTC
cdr3_aa: CASYRDSNYGYTF

v_call: TRBV7-2
d_call: TRBD2
clone_size: many
j_call: TRBJ2-5
cdr3_length: 16
cdr3_nt: TGTGCCAGCAGCTCCCGTAGGCTAGCGGGCCAAGAGACCCAGTACTTC
cdr3_aa: CASSSRRLAGQETQYF

v_call: TRBV28
d_call: -
clone_size: many
j_call: TRBJ2-5
cdr3_length: 15
cdr3_nt: TGTGCCAGCAGTCCCGGTGGGGGAATGGGAGAGACCCAGTACTTC
cdr3_aa: CASSPGGGMGETQYF

v_call: TRBV20-1
d_call: -
clone_size: -
j_call: TRBJ1-1
cdr3_length: 12
cdr3_nt: TGCAGTGCTAGTAGTTGGGGGACTGAAGCTTTCTTT
cdr3_aa: CSASSWGTEAFF

v_call: TRBV9
d_call: -
clone_size: few
j_call: TRBJ2-1
cdr3_length: 12
cdr3_nt: TGTGCCAGCAGCGTAGGGTACAATGAGCAGTTCTTC
cdr3_aa: CASSVGYNEQFF

v_call: TRBV5-1
d_call: -
clone_size: many
j_call: TRBJ2-5
cdr3_length: 15
cdr3_nt: TGCGCCAGCAGCCACCTTGAGAGGGTCCAAGAGACCCAGTACTTC
cdr3_aa: CASSHLERVQETQYF

v_call: TRBV5-5
d_call: -
clone_size: many
j_call: TRBJ1-6
cdr3_length: 14
cdr3_nt: TGTGCCAGCAGCTTGCGGGCAAGGGATTCACCCCTCCACTTT
cdr3_aa: CASSLRARDSPLHF

v_call: TRBV7-2
d_call: TRBD1
clone_size: many
j_call: TRBJ1-1
cdr3_length: 15
cdr3_nt: TGTGCCAGCAGCCTCCGGGACAGCAGGAACACTGAAGCTTTCTTT
cdr3_aa: CASSLRDSRNTEAFF

v_call: TRBV12-3/TRBV12-4
d_call: -
clone_size: few
j_call: TRBJ1-5
cdr3_length: 14
cdr3_nt: TGTGCCAGCAGTTTGAGCCATAGCAATCAGCCCCAGCATTTT
cdr3_aa: CASSLSHSNQPQHF

v_call: TRBV3-1
d_call: -
clone_size: few
j_call: TRBJ1-4
cdr3_length: 14
cdr3_nt: TGTGCCAGCAGCCAAGACAGCCATAATGAAAAACTGTTTTTT
cdr3_aa: CASSQDSHNEKLFF

v_call: TRBV6-6
d_call: TRBD1
clone_size: few
j_call: TRBJ1-1
cdr3_length: 16
cdr3_nt: TGTGCCAGCAGTTCCCGAGGACAGGCGGGGGACACTGAAGCTTTCTTT
cdr3_aa: CASSSRGQAGDTEAFF

v_call: TRBV20-1
d_call: TRBD2
clone_size: many
j_call: TRBJ2-3
cdr3_length: 18
cdr3_nt: TGCAGTGCTAAATCAGGACTAGCGGGGGGGCAGGGCAGAGATACGCAGTATTTT
cdr3_aa: CSAKSGLAGGQGRDTQYF

v_call: TRBV6-2/TRBV6-3
d_call: -
clone_size: many
j_call: TRBJ1-1
cdr3_length: 15
cdr3_nt: TGTGCCAGCAGTTACGGGCCTCGAGGAAGCACTGAAGCTTTCTTT
cdr3_aa: CASSYGPRGSTEAFF